This T cell receptor (beta chain) emerged from a study of blood T cells in healthy people across ages. Study-wide findings and caveats: In older individuals, TCR beta diversity per million T cells was lower, falling roughly linearly with age. Higher diversity, along with more naive CD4+ cells, distinguished long-lived donors from aged donors.

A remark on this clonotype: The antigen remains undetermined.

Sample-barcoded 5' priming and a J-beta primer mix drove a second PCR of 7 to 11 cycles. TCRdb reprocessed the 5' RACE reads with MiXCR, giving one entry per CDR3 protein. Of some 800,000 distinct CDR3 sequences listed, around a quarter were seen once; the top ten hold more than 3%. The same sample was also studied in work on T cells of mothers and their children. That report notes: All extracted RNA went into cDNA synthesis, around 1.4 ug per 15 ul.

The specimen was blood. The sequence came from a boy aged 5-17 years in good health.

CDR3 nucleotide sequence: TGTGCCAGCAGTGAAGCCCCTCTTGGCGGGAACACTGAAGCTTTCTTT. This gives the protein CASSEAPLGGNTEAFF. The rearrangement joins TRBV6-1 to TRBJ1-1; D is undetermined. This CDR3 contains 16 residues. V was trimmed by 0 bases and J by 1 base, leaving 12 bases between them. Germline V gene data show CDR1 as MNHNS and CDR2 as SASEGT.